What follows describes a single TCR beta chain. This clonotype occurred a few times. Its specific antigen is unknown. Base qualities are not provided; no much larger clone lies one nucleotide away. The data derive from a study of CD8 T cells in ankylosing spondylitis (dated by TCRdb to the late 2010s). At the level of the whole study: To find TCR variants linked to disease, the study profiled T cell receptor beta repertoires in ankylosing spondylitis patients and healthy donors. Peripheral blood was sampled, and synovial fluid was also collected from ankylosing spondylitis patients. The whole study cohort included 85 to 120 healthy donors and 20 to 30 ankylosing spondylitis patients. Paper-wide results and their limitations: Significant enrichment of the disease-linked clones was reported in matched synovial fluid samples from ankylosing spondylitis patients. The disease-linked clones had a CD8+ phenotype and were found at relatively low frequencies in peripheral blood. Blood from ankylosing spondylitis patients appeared to be characterized by a TCR beta motif composed of under ten highly homologous amino acid variants. Some motif variants were previously reported in synovial fluid and blood of reactive arthritis patients, suggesting common disease-initiation mechanisms.

Sequencing used an Illumina HiSeq 2500. TCR beta libraries were prepared by quantitative 5'-RACE with molecular barcodes. As for the original processing: A new computational method based on a probabilistic model of VDJ rearrangement was used to identify disease-linked TCR variants. In TCRdb, the public reads were trimmed at Q25 with fastp and aligned with MiXCR, with productive beta chains retained. Identical CDR3 proteins give one entry, which carries the most common genes and DNA. TCRdb's processing, not the authors', yielded these V and J calls. The sample includes 200,000 to 250,000 distinct CDR3 sequences, with roughly a tenth observed a single time. The ten largest make up 21% of the sample. Its CDR3 holds 15 amino acids, cysteine through phenylalanine. Of all the DNA, just the CDR3 is kept, 45 bases in frame from base 1. CDR1 and CDR2, per the germline V gene, are SGHAT and FQNNGV. Between the V and J ends, shortened by 1 base and 1 base respectively, the junction contains 7 bases.

The sample comprised blood, either unsorted or a sorted T cell fraction (not recorded which). This clonotype was obtained from a male donor with ankylosing spondylitis or in good health (not recorded which). The chain is encoded by TRBV11-2 joined to TRBJ2-2, with a tentative D gene TRBD1 over 6 matching bases. The CDR3 reads as follows: CASSLADRNTGELFF. The DNA is as follows: TGTGCCAGCAGCTTAGCGGACAGGAACACCGGGGAGCTGTTTTTT.